This T cell receptor (beta chain) stems from a study of cytomegalovirus exposure and HLA in healthy donors. PCR employed 60 Vbeta and 13 Jbeta primers. The repertoire was sequenced with immunoSEQ multiplex PCR; TCRdb's copy has only in-frame clones and lacks some. The data hold around 99,000 clones, with about 85% observed a single time. Details on this clone: Its antigen remains unknown. At the DNA level, this CDR3 is encoded by other sequences in the same sample as well.

V lost 4 bases, J lost 0 bases, and 7 bases lay in between. The V gene's germline CDR1 is SGHRS and CDR2 YFSETQ. There are 14 residues in the CDR3. Overall study findings and caveats: According to the study, approximately 150 TCR beta chains were cytomegalovirus-associated.

The chain joins TRBV5-1 to TRBJ1-4; the D gene is possibly TRBD1 (5 bases). This clonotype originated in a man younger than 40 in good health and CMV-seronegative. Sequences were obtained from PBMCs. CDR3 nucleotide sequence: TGCGCCAGCAGCCCCAGGGCAACTAATGAAAAACTGTTTTTT. Translating it yields CASSPRATNEKLFF.